Presented here are 7 T cell receptor beta chains from one specimen sequenced in a study of beta chain features in type 1 diabetes. The study, taken as a whole, reports: Significant though moderate, a shortening of TCRB CDR3s appeared in all four CD4+ subsets of Type 1 diabetes patients.

Sequencing targeted expressed TCRB transcripts, as all isolated RNA had been reverse transcribed. Some clones are missing from TCRdb's copy, which holds only in-frame ones; the method was immunoSEQ multiplex PCR. The sample gives about 160,000 clones, around a tenth of which show up once; 0.45% to 0.5% is in the top ten. These receptors' antigens are unknown. Specimen: central memory CD4+ T cells from blood. The receptors here all came from a man aged 25 to 40 with type 1 diabetes.

This clone occurred a few times. The chain employs TRBV7-9 and TRBJ1-2; 8 bases are a match to TRBD1. Per germline, CDR1 SEHNR and CDR2 FQNEAQ (reference sequence). V shed 5 bases and J 8 bases; nucleotides not matched to a gene: 10. This CDR3 is built from 14 residues. The CDR3 here is CASSLNQGAQGYTF. In DNA form, the CDR3 reads TGTGCCAGCAGCCTAAATCAGGGGGCGCAAGGCTACACCTTC.

This clone was seen more than once but under ten times. V is TRBV5-4 and J is TRBJ2-1; D possibly corresponds to TRBD2 (6 bases). CDR3 length equals 15 residues. V lost 5 bases and J lost 3, with 15 bases in between. Germline CDR1 SGHNT, CDR2 YYREEE (reference sequence). CDR3 DNA: TGTGCCAGCAGGGGGGACTCACACGACTACAATGAGCAGTTCTTC. Its protein product is CASRGDSHDYNEQFF.

This clone has a handful of counts. The rearrangement joins TRBV29-1 to TRBJ2-1; 8 bases are a match to TRBD2. J gave up 5 bases and V 3 bases, and 9 bases lay outside the gene matches. The CDR3 loop spans 15 amino acids. Germline assignment: CDR1 SQVTM and CDR2 ANQGSEA. The CDR3 nucleotides read TGCAGCGTTGACCGCTTAGCGGGAAATGACAATGAGCAGTTCTTC. Protein product: CSVDRLAGNDNEQFF.

To note about this clone: A much larger clone lies a single base off, so this may be a read error. The J gene is TRBJ2-2, the V gene TRBV7-2, with no clear D. Between the trimmed V and J ends, which lost 3 bases and 1 base, there was a span of 3 bases. The CDR3 totals 13 residues. Germline V gene data show CDR1 as SGHTA and CDR2 as FQGNSA. Written as DNA, the CDR3 is TGTGCCAGCAGCTTCATGAACACCGGGGAGCTGTTTTTT. It is translated as CASSFMNTGELFF.

V gene TRBV28 combines with J gene TRBJ2-2; the D is unclear. This CDR3 spans 13 amino acids. V was pared by 3 bases and J by 3 bases, with 5 bases between. Germline CDR1 reads MDHEN; CDR2 reads SYDVKM. CDR3: CASSLGYTGELFF. The CDR3 nucleotides are TGTGCCAGCAGTTTGGGCTACACCGGGGAGCTGTTTTTT.

V usage is TRBV7-2 and J usage is TRBJ1-2; no firm D call. Per the germline V gene, CDR1 is SGHTA and CDR2 is FQGNSA. V was trimmed by 6 bases and J by 0 bases, leaving 11 bases between them. This CDR3 has 14 residues. The CDR3 loop is CASSDRSANYGYTF. CDR3 DNA sequence: TGTGCCAGCAGTGATCGATCAGCTAACTATGGCTACACCTTC.

Turning to this clone: At one boundary the junction diverges from the germline segment, which might be a read error. V usage is TRBV7-7 and J usage is TRBJ2-1; 10 nucleotides agree with TRBD1. From germline, CDR1 is SSHAT and CDR2 FNYEAQ (reference sequence). The CDR3 is made up of 15 amino acids. The DNA for the CDR3 is TGTGCTAGCAGCACCGGGACAGGGGATGGCAATGAGCAGTTCTTC. Residues: CASSTGTGDGNEQFF.